This T cell receptor (beta chain) was captured in a study of shared clonotypes between healthy human individuals (dated by TCRdb to 2018 to 2020). Turning to the overall study: The cohort included three men and a couple of women between 18 and 49 years of age. Between about 0.94 and 10 billion PBMCs per donor were obtained by leukapheresis. To increase sequencing depth and limit assay-specific biases, TCR repertoire library preparation and sequencing were carried out by different laboratories using diverse techniques. For each donor, three plates each were used for CD4 naive and CD4 memory, two plates were used for CD8 naive, and one plate was used for CD8 memory. To estimate repertoire size and how much clonotype sharing occurs between individuals, the study deeply sequenced the blood TCR repertoires of five healthy adults.

Broad study findings and their caveats: Estimated clonotype richness was generally larger for naive than for memory subsets. Sampling was restricted to blood, and TCR repertoires in tissue are likely to differ from TCR repertoires in blood. Clonotypes shared by all four sorted-subset donors showed higher generation probabilities than non-shared clonotypes. Because the study included only a small number of donors, the genetic and exposure-history diversity represented was limited. Incomplete sequencing was indicated by rarefaction of sorted-subset datasets, despite the large sequencing depth. Sharing across a few donors was observed for approximately 5% of naive CD4, 3.5% of naive CD8, 2% to 2.5% of memory CD4, and less than 0.45% of memory CD8 clonotypes. Pairwise subsampling indicated that sequencing depth was expected to affect the degree of clonotype sharing among donors.

The CDR3 starts with the cysteine, ends with the phenylalanine, and has 14 residues. The DNA shown is the 42-base CDR3, in frame from base 1. The germline V end is reduced by 4 bases and the J end by 8 bases; junction bases left unmatched: 10. Using the deep immunoSEQ assay, TCR CDR3 regions were amplified from genomic DNA by multiplex PCR. Extracted genomic DNA from each cell subset was distributed evenly across all wells of several immunoSEQ 96-well plates, and each plate was treated as a replicate. For sorted subsets, about 200 ng genomic DNA, equal to about 30,000 T cell genomes, was loaded into each replicate PCR. Purified libraries were measured with a Qubit 3.0 fluorometer, size-checked on a Bioanalyzer 2100, and measured again with the KAPA Library Quantification kit. Each immunoSEQ 96-well plate was sequenced on its own single-read 150-cycle Illumina NextSeq 550 flow cell. In the authors' own workflow: Because only junctional sequences without quality scores were contained in the immunoSEQ output, filtering matching that applied to full-length reads could not be performed. Sequences were annotated with PyIR, a Python wrapper for IgBLAST v1.9, and V/J genes and CDR3 were assigned using IMGT germline references. Reads with weak V/J assignments (E-value above 1e-6), missing CDR3, stop codons, out-of-frame junctions, or ambiguous translated residues were removed. V3J clonotypes were defined as sequences sharing an identical inferred V gene, J gene, and CDR3 amino acid sequence. Percentage overlap between repertoires was computed as shared unique clonotypes divided by the size of the smaller repertoire. Three approaches were used to assess repertoire richness: RTK rarefaction, the Chao1 estimator, and Recon v2.1 estimates of unobserved clonotypes. For all TCRbeta clonotypes obtained by the gDNA method from a few donors, generation probabilities were computed with OLGA. Imported from immuneACCESS, the table was reduced by TCRdb to in-frame sequences with V and J called. These copies leave out some clones; in studies compared against another copy, an unresolved V gene accounts for under half, and the cause of the remainder is not known. Clonal size and the V and J genes are those of that table, whereas D and trimming came from the DNA. The sample contains some 2,100,000 clones, around 95% of them found a single time. The ten largest account for around 0.13% of the sample.

Healthy HIV-negative adults with no recently reported acute infections or vaccinations were included as donors. All donors were Caucasian adults living in Nashville, Tennessee, USA. CD4+ T cells were enriched by magnetic negative selection, after which naive cells were positively selected on CD45RA and the negative fraction was taken as the memory subset. Blood was obtained by leukapheresis, after which PBMCs were separated by Ficoll-Histopaque density gradient centrifugation and cryopreserved in liquid nitrogen vapor phase. Purity and quantity of every magnetically sorted T cell population were checked by analytical flow cytometry. Genomic DNA was isolated from each sorted fraction and quantified by UV absorbance on a Nanodrop 2000c. Regarding this clone: No antigen is known for it. No base quality values were provided; no much bigger clone lies one nucleotide off.

Here the chain combines TRBV5-3 and TRBJ1-2; a stretch of 8 junction bases matches TRBD1. TRBV5-3 is an ORF, and what it does is uncertain. The receptor's source is a man in his late teens or twenties in good health. The sample comprised naive CD4+ T cells sorted from blood. Taken with the paper, the label for cell subset or site translates to: CD45RA+ positively selected. DNA sequence: TGTGCCAGAAGCGTCGACAGGGGCTTCGAGGGCTACACCTTC. Translated, this gives CARSVDRGFEGYTF.